This entry lists 15 T cell receptor beta chains sequenced from one sample in a study of T cells in women clearing cervical HPV infection (dated by TCRdb to 2017 to 2018). The library came from the immunoSEQ multiplex PCR assay. Not all clones reach the TCRdb copy of this immuneACCESS table, which keeps in-frame sequences only. Checked studies attribute under half of the gap to unresolved V genes and leave the rest unexplained. The table kept for this sample lists some 26,000 clones. Jointly, the top ten make up roughly 3.5% of the sample. The material sequenced was blood buffy coat. All receptors come from a woman between 18 and 70 years old with a cervical HPV16 infection that either progressed to CIN3+ or cleared (not recorded which).

Worth noting for this clone: The CDR3 is cut off 3 residues early in the read; its end comes from the germline J gene. This rearrangement joins TRBV10-3 to TRBJ2-5; TRBD2 is a possible D gene (6 bases). Looked up from germline, CDR1 is ENHRY and CDR2 is SYGVKD. This CDR3 is built from 13 residues. Trimming took 3 bases from V and 3 from J, leaving 8 bases between them. The CDR3 sequence: CAISDRLEETQYF. The part of the CDR3 DNA that was read is TGTGCCATCAGTGACCGACTAGAAGAGACC.

With respect to this clone: The read ends 3 residues shy of where the CDR3 ends; the end is completed using the germline J gene. The rearrangement uses TRBV7-2 and TRBJ1-2; tentatively, D is TRBD1 (6 bases). The CDR3 runs 14 residues. The V gene lost 5 bases and the J gene lost 3 bases, with 13 bases spanning the gap. Germline assignment: CDR1 SGHTA and CDR2 FQGNSA. Incomplete CDR3 DNA: TGTGCCAGCAGCCCCTCCAACAGGGACTATGGC. Amino acid sequence: CASSPSNRDYG. The whole CDR3 reads CASSPSNRDYGYTF.

On this clone: With the read ending 3 residues before the CDR3 end, the germline J gene is used to fill in that end. The chain is built from TRBV20-1 and TRBJ1-5; TRBD1 is a possible D gene (5 bases). Germline V gene lookup returns CDR1 DFQATT and CDR2 SNEGSKA (reference sequence). The CDR3 spans 14 residues. The V gene lost 5 bases and the J gene lost 4 bases, with 15 bases spanning the gap. CDR3 amino acids: CSAPAPGGNQPQHF. CDR3 bases read: TGCAGTGCTCCCGCCCCGGGGGGAAATCAGCCC.

In regard to this clone: The read is 3 residues too short to cover the CDR3 end, so that end is filled in from the germline J gene. The rearrangement joins TRBV11-2 to TRBJ1-4, with no clear D. The germline V gene has CDR1 SGHAT and CDR2 FQNNGV. Trimming took 1 base from V and 7 from J, leaving 4 bases between them. The CDR3 loop spans 12 amino acids. CDR3 residues: CASSLVSEKLFF. The sequenced CDR3 bases are TGTGCCAGCAGCTTAGTTAGTGAAAAA.

To note about this clone: Sequencing ends 3 residues short of the CDR3 end; the germline J gene provides the rest. The chain links TRBV10-3 to TRBJ2-2; D is possibly TRBD2 (6 bases). V lost 7 bases, J lost 5 bases, and 14 bases lay in between. From germline, CDR1 is ENHRY and CDR2 SYGVKD. The CDR3 runs to 14 residues. CDR3 sequence: CAITRDSLTGELFF. The DNA read from the CDR3 is TGTGCCATCACCCGGGACTCCCTTACCGGGGAG.

In regard to this clone: The CDR3 extends 3 residues past the end of the read, so its final part is completed from the germline J gene. This rearrangement joins TRBV6-2 or TRBV6-3 to TRBJ2-3; 8 nucleotides line up with TRBD2. The junction had 7 bases not matched to a gene; V was cut back by 7 bases and J by 1 base. In germline, CDR1 is MNHEY, CDR2 SVGEGT. This CDR3 spans 15 amino acids. The CDR3: CASTSSGLGTDTQYF. Partial CDR3 DNA: TGTGCCAGCACCTCTTCGGGACTAGGCACAGATACG.

About this clone itself: The read falls 3 residues short of the CDR3 end, and the missing part is taken from the germline J gene. This chain connects TRBV23-1 to TRBJ1-6, with D possibly TRBD1 on 6 matching bases. TRBV23-1 falls under the ORF class, with uncertain function. V was clipped by 0 bases and J by 3 bases, with 12 bases between them. There are 17 residues in the CDR3. Partial CDR3 DNA: TGCGCCAGCAGTCAATCCGACAGGCCAAACTATAATTCACCC. Translated: CASSQSDRPNYNSP. The entire CDR3 is CASSQSDRPNYNSPLHF.

Regarding this clone: Read sequence stops 3 residues before the CDR3 end, and the germline J gene provides the missing end. This chain connects TRBV12-3 or TRBV12-4 to TRBJ2-1; D remains ambiguous. The CDR3 spans 12 residues. Trimming took off 5 bases at V and 7 bases at J, with 9 bases between the two ends. The CDR3 protein is CASSPNQNEQFF. The DNA read from the CDR3 is TGTGCCAGCAGTCCCAACCAGAATGAG.

Remarks on this clone: Read data end 3 residues before the CDR3 end; the end is taken from the germline J gene. The genes are TRBV7-3 and TRBJ2-3; TRBD1 aligns across 8 bases. The germline CDR1 and CDR2 sequences are SGHTA and FQGTGA. This CDR3 is 14 amino acids long. The covered CDR3 bases are TGTGCCAGCAGCTCAGACAGGGGAGACCAGCCG. Its protein product is CASSSDRGDQP. The whole CDR3 sequence reads CASSSDRGDQPQYF. Complete variable domain (other parts from reference TRBV7-3 and TRBJ2-3): GAGVSQTPSNKVTEKGKYVELRCDPISGHTALYWYRQSLGQGPEFLIYFQGTGAADDSGLPNDRFFAVRPEGSVSTLKIQRTERGDSAVYLCASSSDRGDQPQYFGPGTRLTVL.

With respect to this clone: The read ends 3 residues before the CDR3 terminus; that terminus is restored from the germline J gene. The chain employs TRBV20-1 and TRBJ2-5; 11 bases fit TRBD2. The J segment lost 0 bases and the V segment lost 5 bases, leaving 2 bases of the junction unmatched. In germline, CDR1 is DFQATT, CDR2 SNEGSKA (reference sequence). The CDR3 has 14 residues. The CDR3 loop reads CSAQTSGDQETQYF. The CDR3 bases that were read are TGCAGTGCTCAGACTAGCGGGGACCAAGAGACC.

On this clone: The observed sequence ends 3 residues before the CDR3 terminus, with the missing tail filled in from the germline J gene. This rearrangement joins TRBV12-3 or TRBV12-4 to TRBJ2-1, with D tentatively TRBD1 (6 bases). This CDR3 has 16 amino acids. V dropped 5 bases and J dropped 7 bases, with 21 bases sitting between them. CDR3 sequence reads: CASSGSGTRYWNEQFF. The DNA read from the CDR3 is TGTGCCAGCAGTGGCTCCGGGACACGGTATTGGAATGAG.

A word on this clone: The CDR3 end is not reached by the read, which stops 3 residues before it; the germline J gene fills it in. This sequence joins TRBV12-3 or TRBV12-4 and TRBJ1-3; 8 positions agree with TRBD1. The CDR3 is 13 residues long. The covered CDR3 bases are TGTGCCAGCAGTTTAGGTGAAGACAGGGGA. Amino acids: CASSLGEDRG. The whole CDR3 sequence reads CASSLGEDRGIYF.

Worth noting for this clone: The CDR3 goes on 3 residues after the read ends, and that part is filled in from the germline J gene. The V and J genes are TRBV7-2 and TRBJ2-7; 8 nucleotides agree with TRBD2. Germline CDR1 and CDR2: SGHTA and FQGNSA. The trim removed 5 bases at V and 6 bases at J, leaving 9 bases unmatched. The CDR3 has 14 amino acids. CDR3 DNA, as far as it was read: TGTGCCAGCAGCGACCCGGGACTAGTTTCCGAG. Residues: CASSDPGLVSE. The full CDR3 reads CASSDPGLVSEQYF.

CDR3 region: CASSLGPAGLKTQYF. CDR3 DNA (partial): TGCGCCAGCAGCCTAGGGCCGGCGGGGTTGAAGACC. This sequence joins TRBV5-1 and TRBJ2-5, with D maybe TRBD2 (6 bases). Coverage ceases 3 residues before the CDR3 finishes, and the germline J gene fills in the end. CDR3 length: 15 amino acids. Trimming stripped 4 bases from V and 6 bases from J, with 19 bases between. Germline assignment: CDR1 SGHRS and CDR2 YFSETQ.

Notes on this clone: The sequenced fragment ends 3 residues before the CDR3 boundary, so the rest is inferred from the germline J gene. This sequence joins TRBV10-3 and TRBJ1-2; 10 bases line up with TRBD1. Trimming cost V 3 bases and J 4 bases; bases outside gene matches: 2. Germline CDR1 reads ENHRY; CDR2 reads SYGVKD. The CDR3 extends over 14 amino acids. Partial CDR3 DNA: TGTGCCATCAGTGAACGACAGGGGGCCTATGGC. This translates into CAISERQGAYG. The whole CDR3 sequence reads CAISERQGAYGYTF.